Listed below are T cell receptor beta chains from one sample, sequenced in a study of blood T cell repertoires in COVID-19. Clones were read by immunoSEQ multiplex PCR, and TCRdb kept only the in-frame ones, dropping some. The sample holds under 300,000 clones; around nine tenths are singletons and the top ten take 2% to 2.5%. Sequenced sample: PBMCs or T cells enriched from blood (not recorded which). The receptors come from a woman aged 60-75 years in a cohort exposed to, infected with or recovered from COVID-19 (not recorded which). CDR3s include the opening cysteine and the closing phenylalanine or tryptophan. A D gene is named only where the DNA matches it firmly. For some rows the clone size is stated as once, few or many, or as a class when expanded; others skip it.

TRBJ1-2	TRBV20-1	.	TRBD1	TGCAGTGCTAGTCAACCCGGGACAGTCTATGGCTACACCTTC	CSASQPGTVYGYTF
TRBJ2-7	TRBV5-1	.	.	TGCGCCAGCAGCTTGCCGGGGTACAACGAGCAGTACTTC	CASSLPGYNEQYF
TRBJ1-5	TRBV28	.	TRBD1	TGTGCCAGCAGTTTAACAGGGGTTAGAGGCAATCAGCCCCAGCATTTT	CASSLTGVRGNQPQHF
TRBJ2-1	TRBV29-1	.	.	TGCAGCGTTGGGCGGGACAGCTCCTACAATGAGCAGTTCTTC	CSVGRDSSYNEQFF
TRBJ1-1	TRBV30	.	.	TGTGCCTGGAGTGTACAAAAGGATTCAGCCCCAGGTTTCTTT	CAWSVQKDSAPGFF
TRBJ2-7	TRBV9	.	TRBD1	TGTGCCAGCAGCGTAGAGCCTTGGGGGACAGGCTACGAGCAGTACTTC	CASSVEPWGTGYEQYF
TRBJ1-2	TRBV4-3	.	TRBD1	TGCGCCAGCAGCCAGGGCACAGGGGAGAGCTATGGCTACACCTTC	CASSQGTGESYGYTF
TRBJ1-5	TRBV2	.	.	TGTGCCAGCAGTCCCCTGGGGGGGGTTAATCAGCCCCAGCATTTT	CASSPLGGVNQPQHF
TRBJ2-7	TRBV23-1	.	.	TGCGCCAGCAGTCAATCGCGGGACTTCGACAGGGTATCCTACGAGCAGTACTTC	CASSQSRDFDRVSYEQYF
TRBJ1-5	TRBV28	.	.	TGTGCCAGCAGTCCCGCGCAGGGTGGCAATCAGCCCCAGCATTTT	CASSPAQGGNQPQHF
TRBJ2-3	TRBV3-1/TRBV3-2	.	TRBD2	TGTGCCAGCAGCCAAGGAAGTAAAAGCGGGAGATGGACGCAGTATTTT	CASSQGSKSGRWTQYF
TRBJ2-1	TRBV28	.	TRBD1	TGTGCCAGCAGTTCCCCCAGGGGGCGAGCGGACAATGAGCAGTTCTTC	CASSSPRGRADNEQFF
TRBJ1-5	TRBV4-3	.	.	TGCGCCAGCAGCCAAGACCATTGGAAGGGACCTTTACAAGGGGACTATCAGCCCCAGCATTTT	CASSQDHWKGPLQGDYQPQHF
TRBJ2-7	TRBV28	.	TRBD1	TGTGCCAGCAGTTCCGGGACAGGGTTGACCCTTGACGAGCAGTACTTC	CASSSGTGLTLDEQYF
TRBJ2-1	TRBV6-2/TRBV6-3	.	TRBD2	TGTGCCAGCAGTTACTCACCGGGACTAGCGGGTTCATACAATGAGCAGTTCTTC	CASSYSPGLAGSYNEQFF
TRBJ2-1	TRBV10-3	.	.	TGTGCCATCAGGGGCGGGACCGGCAATGAGCAGTTCTTC	CAIRGGTGNEQFF
TRBJ2-7	TRBV6-6	.	TRBD1	TGTGCCACCTCCAGGGGGCGTCAGAGCGAGCAGTACTTC	CATSRGRQSEQYF
TRBJ1-1	TRBV27	.	TRBD1	TGTGCCAGCAGCCAGACAGGGCATCCGGGAGCTTTCTTT	CASSQTGHPGAFF
TRBJ2-1	TRBV5-1	few	TRBD2	TGCGCCAGCAGCAGGCGGGAGGGTTTATACAATGAGCAGTTCTTC	CASSRREGLYNEQFF
TRBJ2-5	TRBV2	.	TRBD2	TGTGCCAGCAGAAGACTAGCGGGACAAGAAGAGACCCAGTACTTC	CASRRLAGQEETQYF
TRBJ2-1	TRBV18	.	.	TGTGCCAGCTCACCAAAGAGGGCGGACAATGAGCAGTTCTTC	CASSPKRADNEQFF
TRBJ2-7	TRBV6-5	once	TRBD2	TGTGCCAGCAGTTACGGAACGAGCGGGATACGAGAGCAGTACTTC	CASSYGTSGIREQYF
TRBJ2-2	TRBV5-1	.	.	TGCGCCAGCAGCTTTCCAGGGGTCACCGGGGAGCTGTTTTTT	CASSFPGVTGELFF
TRBJ1-3	TRBV12-3/TRBV12-4	.	.	TGTGCCAGCAGCAGGGATTTGGGAAACACCATATATTTT	CASSRDLGNTIYF
TRBJ1-4	TRBV7-6	.	.	TGTGCCAGCAGCTTAGATGAGGGTGTGGGGGAAAAACTGTTTTTT	CASSLDEGVGEKLFF
TRBJ1-1	TRBV9	.	TRBD1	TGTGCCAGCAGCGAACAGGGGGCAAGGAACACTGAAGCTTTCTTT	CASSEQGARNTEAFF
TRBJ2-1	TRBV9	.	TRBD2	TGTGCCAGCAGCGACCAACTAGCGGGAGTCCGAAATGAGCAGTTCTTC	CASSDQLAGVRNEQFF
TRBJ1-6	TRBV6-5	.	TRBD1	TGTGCCAGCAGTCTCGACAGGGGAAATTCACCCCTCCACTTT	CASSLDRGNSPLHF
TRBJ2-7	TRBV28	.	TRBD2	TGTGCCAGCAGTCGGCGGACTAGCGGATCCTACGAGCAGTACTTC	CASSRRTSGSYEQYF
TRBJ1-5	TRBV30	.	.	TGTGCCTGGCAGCCCCCAGGGGTGAGCAATCAGCCCCAGCATTTT	CAWQPPGVSNQPQHF
TRBJ1-1	TRBV6-5	.	.	TGTGCCAGCAGTTCCCGGGCTGAAGCTTTCTTT	CASSSRAEAFF
TRBJ2-1	TRBV3-1/TRBV3-2	.	TRBD2	TGTGCCAGCAGCCAGGGACTAGCGTCCTACAATGAGCAGTTCTTC	CASSQGLASYNEQFF
TRBJ1-1	TRBV6-5	.	.	TGTGCCAGCATCCCCCGCGGGGGATCTGAAGCTTTCTTT	CASIPRGGSEAFF
TRBJ2-1	TRBV28	few	TRBD2	TGTGCCAGCAGTTCCGCGGCGGGAGGGTCCTTTAGGTGGTTCTTC	CASSSAAGGSFRWFF
TRBJ2-1	TRBV29-1	.	TRBD2	TGCAGCGTTATTAGCCCGGGACTAGCGGGAAATGAGCAGTTCTTC	CSVISPGLAGNEQFF
TRBJ2-7	TRBV7-2	.	TRBD1	TGTGCCAGCAGCTTAGCTTCGACAGGGACAATGTACGAGCAGTACTTC	CASSLASTGTMYEQYF
TRBJ2-7	TRBV27	.	TRBD1	TGTGCCAGCAGTTCCCGGGACAGGGACTACGAGCAGTACTTC	CASSSRDRDYEQYF
TRBJ2-7	TRBV30	.	.	TGTGCCTGGAGTGGACTCGGGACACCTACCTACGAGCAGTACTTC	CAWSGLGTPTYEQYF
TRBJ1-5	TRBV6-5	.	.	TGTGCCAGCAGTAACCGGGATCAGCCCCAGCATTTT	CASSNRDQPQHF